One sample yielded the 17 T cell receptor beta chains listed below, sequenced in a study of beta chain features in type 1 diabetes. Study observations and caveats: TCRB CDR3s from Type 1 diabetes patients were moderately but significantly shorter in all four CD4+ subsets.

Expressed TCRB transcripts were sequenced, since all the RNA that had been isolated was reverse transcribed. Assay used: immunoSEQ multiplex PCR; TCRdb lists only in-frame clones, some missing. The table includes a few hundred thousand clones, about a fifth detected once. Their specific antigens are unknown. The sample was naive CD4+ T cells from blood. Receptor source: a woman in her thirties or forties with type 1 diabetes.

The chain employs TRBV4-2 and TRBJ2-7; D perhaps matches TRBD1 (6 bases). V was cut by 0 bases and J by 3 bases, with 12 bases left in between. The germline V gene encodes CDR1 LGHNA and CDR2 YNFKEQ. The CDR3 contains 15 residues. The CDR3 DNA is TGTGCCAGCAGCCAAGAGCTACAGGGTTACTACGAGCAGTACTTC. It specifies CASSQELQGYYEQYF.

This rearrangement joins TRBV28 to TRBJ1-2; D may be TRBD1 (5 bases). Between the trimmed V and J ends, which lost 5 bases and 2 bases, there was a span of 6 bases. The CDR3 loop spans 12 amino acids. In germline, CDR1 is MDHEN, CDR2 SYDVKM. CDR3 sequence: CASSRGNYGYTF. CDR3 coding DNA: TGTGCCAGCAGTAGGGGAAACTATGGCTACACCTTC.

The V call is TRBV25-1, the J call TRBJ1-1, with D possibly TRBD1 on 5 matching bases. The germline CDR1 and CDR2 sequences are MGHDK and SYGVNS. This CDR3 region has 13 residues. The germline V and J ends were trimmed by 8 bases and 3 bases, with 13 bases remaining between them. The CDR3 reads CASSDRPYTEAFF. CDR3 nucleotide sequence: TGTGCCAGCTCAGACAGACCTTACACTGAAGCTTTCTTT.

The sample holds a few counts of this clone. The genes are TRBV7-2 and TRBJ1-1; 9 nucleotides align to TRBD1. Germline V CDR1 and CDR2: SGHTA, FQGNSA. The CDR3 runs 14 residues. V dropped 5 bases and J dropped 4; count of bases not matched to a gene: 5. The CDR3 reads CASSPGQGSTEAFF. The CDR3 nucleotides read TGTGCCAGCAGCCCCGGACAGGGGAGCACTGAAGCTTTCTTT.

V gene TRBV28 combines with J gene TRBJ2-1; 14 nucleotides agree with TRBD2. The trim removed 6 bases at V and 7 bases at J, leaving 5 bases unmatched. The germline gives CDR1 MDHEN, CDR2 SYDVKM. The CDR3 runs 15 residues. This CDR3 is CASSPTSGRENEQFF. In nucleotides, the CDR3 is TGTGCCAGCAGCCCGACTAGCGGGAGGGAAAATGAGCAGTTCTTC. The variable domain in full, completed from reference TRBV28 and TRBJ2-1, reads DVKVTQSSRYLVKRTGEKVFLECVQDMDHENMFWYRQDPGLGLRLIYFSYDVKMKEKGDIPEGYSVSREKKERFSLILESASTNQTSMYLCASSPTSGRENEQFFGPGTRLTVL.

J is TRBJ1-1 and V is TRBV5-1; 7 nucleotides align to TRBD1. J gave up 2 bases and V 4 bases, and 5 bases lay outside the gene matches. The CDR3 is 14 residues long. Germline-derived CDR1 and CDR2 are SGHRS and YFSETQ. This CDR3 is CASSVTGVNTEAFF. CDR3 in DNA: TGCGCCAGCAGCGTAACAGGGGTCAACACTGAAGCTTTCTTT.

This clone was seen more than once but under ten times. This chain connects TRBV5-1 to TRBJ1-1, with a weak D call TRBD1 (5 bases). Germline V gene data show CDR1 as SGHRS and CDR2 as YFSETQ. V dropped 0 bases and J dropped 5 bases, with 11 bases sitting between them. This CDR3 comprises 14 residues. Written as DNA, the CDR3 is TGCGCCAGCAGCTTGGTGGGGGAGGGAACTGAAGCTTTCTTT. It specifies CASSLVGEGTEAFF.

This clone was observed a handful of times. J is TRBJ2-7 and V is TRBV29-1; D is ambiguous. In germline, CDR1 is SQVTM, CDR2 ANQGSEA. CDR3 length equals 14 residues. V lost 4 bases to trimming and J lost 0 bases, with 13 bases between them. In DNA form, the CDR3 reads TGCAGCGTTGCAAACGACTTGAGCTCCTACGAGCAGTACTTC. Residues: CSVANDLSSYEQYF.

The table lists this clone with a few counts. The V call is TRBV18, the J call TRBJ2-7; no firm D call. Germline V gives CDR1 KGHSH, CDR2 LQKENI. The CDR3 runs 14 residues. V was clipped by 4 bases and J by 1 base, with 11 bases between them. CDR3 protein: CASSLTSKSYEQYF. DNA of the CDR3: TGTGCCAGCTCACTGACTTCGAAATCCTACGAGCAGTACTTC.

This clone has just a few counts. The chain has TRBV29-1 and TRBJ2-3; 10 positions match TRBD2. Unmatched junction bases numbered 5, after V lost 4 bases and J lost 4 bases. The CDR3 contains 14 residues. Germline assignment: CDR1 SQVTM and CDR2 ANQGSEA. CDR3 DNA: TGCAGCGTTGGGGCTAGCGGGGGATCAGATACGCAGTATTTT. Encoded protein: CSVGASGGSDTQYF.

The table lists this clone with a few counts. The V gene is TRBV13, the J gene TRBJ1-5, with D perhaps TRBD1 (5 bases). Germline V lookup: CDR1 PRHDT, CDR2 FYEKMQ (reference sequence). The CDR3 is made up of 12 amino acids. With 5 bases removed from V and 5 bases from J, the gap between germline ends came to 7 bases. The CDR3 here is CASSRQHQPQHF. The CDR3 region has the DNA TGTGCCAGCAGCCGACAGCATCAGCCCCAGCATTTT.

The sample holds a few counts of this clone. The V call is TRBV9, the J call TRBJ2-7, with D possibly being TRBD1 (6 bases). Germline loops: CDR1 SGDLS, CDR2 YYNGEE. The CDR3 has 16 residues. The V end was cut by 4 bases, the J end by 0 bases, with 17 bases between. CDR3 DNA sequence: TGTGCCAGCAGCCCCTCCTCGGGACATCTCTCCTACGAGCAGTACTTC. Amino acids: CASSPSSGHLSYEQYF.

This sequence joins TRBV4-3 and TRBJ1-2; D uncertain. The CDR3 is 15 amino acids. CDR1 is LGHNA, CDR2 YSLEER, per germline. V was trimmed by 4 bases and J by 7 bases, leaving 19 bases between them. The CDR3 DNA reads as TGCGCCAGCAGCCCTCTTTTGATTCGGGGTGGTGGCTACACCTTC. This codes for CASSPLLIRGGGYTF.

This clone was seen more than once but under ten times. The CDR3 here is CAWSVSAGSYEQYF. CDR3 in DNA: TGTGCCTGGAGTGTGAGCGCGGGCTCCTACGAGCAGTACTTC. The V call is TRBV30, the J call TRBJ2-7; weak D call: TRBD2 (5 bases). CDR1 is GTSNPN and CDR2 is SVGIG in the germline V gene (reference sequence). V was shortened by 0 bases and J by 0 bases, with 9 bases between the two germline ends. This CDR3 comprises 14 residues.

This clone was seen a few times. This sequence joins TRBV5-4 and TRBJ1-1; TRBD1 matches at 9 bases. The trim removed 3 bases at V and 5 bases at J, leaving 8 bases unmatched. The CDR3 is made up of 15 amino acids. Germline V lookup: CDR1 SGHNT, CDR2 YYREEE (reference sequence). The CDR3 is CASSSIQGAETEAFF. In nucleotides, the CDR3 is TGTGCCAGCAGCTCGATACAGGGGGCGGAAACTGAAGCTTTCTTT.

The rearrangement links TRBV7-8 to TRBJ2-7, with 7 bases identical to TRBD1. CDR1 is SGHVS, CDR2 FQNEAQ, per germline. CDR3 length equals 16 residues. The V segment lost 7 bases and the J segment 0 bases; nucleotides outside the gene matches: 12. CDR3 coding DNA: TGTGCCAGCATCCCTTACGGGACAGACAGCTCCTACGAGCAGTACTTC. Amino acid sequence: CASIPYGTDSSYEQYF.

This chain uses TRBV27 with TRBJ1-5; a possible D gene is TRBD1 (6 bases). Germline CDR1 reads MNHEY; CDR2 reads SMNVEV (reference sequence). This CDR3 comprises 14 residues. The V end lost 6 bases, the J end lost 2 bases, and 11 bases lay between the germline ends. Here the CDR3 reads CASRPHRGNQPQHF. The CDR3 DNA reads TGTGCCAGCAGGCCGCACAGGGGCAATCAGCCCCAGCATTTT.